What follows describes a single TCR beta chain. The method was immunoSEQ multiplex PCR; TCRdb's version includes in-frame clones alone and lacks a portion of them. In the table there are 950,000 to 1,300,000 clones, around 76% of which are singletons. This specimen comes from a study of shared clonotypes between healthy human individuals. The CDR3 loop spans 13 amino acids. Trimming took off 4 bases at V and 4 bases at J, with 7 bases between the two ends. Germline CDR1 is MNHNS and CDR2 is SASEGT. Sample: memory CD4+ T cells sorted from blood. Regarding subset: CD45RA-negative fraction. The chain employs TRBV6-1 and TRBJ2-2, with D perhaps being TRBD1 or TRBD2 (5 bases each). This clonotype originated in a man between 18 and 35 years old in good health. DNA of the CDR3: TGTGCCAGCAGTGGGGACCCCACCGGGGAGCTGTTTTTT. Amino acid sequence: CASSGDPTGELFF.